This TCR beta chain is drawn from a study of blood T cell repertoires in COVID-19. The table came from immunoSEQ multiplex PCR; TCRdb's copy has only in-frame clones and leaves some out. The sample holds hundreds of thousands of clones, around 86% seen once. Which cohort a participant joined came from the clinical history participants gave. The CDR3 has 12 residues. Germline CDR1 and CDR2: GTSNPN and SVGIG (reference sequence). V was pared by 6 bases and J by 3 bases, with 11 bases between. The sequence was collected from a woman aged 45-65 years who had recovered from COVID-19. Sequencing input: PBMCs or T cells enriched from blood (not recorded which). The chain recombines TRBV30 with TRBJ1-2; D unresolved. The DNA for the CDR3 is TGTGCCTGTACGGAGGGTGACTATGGCTACACCTTC. Amino acid sequence: CACTEGDYGYTF.